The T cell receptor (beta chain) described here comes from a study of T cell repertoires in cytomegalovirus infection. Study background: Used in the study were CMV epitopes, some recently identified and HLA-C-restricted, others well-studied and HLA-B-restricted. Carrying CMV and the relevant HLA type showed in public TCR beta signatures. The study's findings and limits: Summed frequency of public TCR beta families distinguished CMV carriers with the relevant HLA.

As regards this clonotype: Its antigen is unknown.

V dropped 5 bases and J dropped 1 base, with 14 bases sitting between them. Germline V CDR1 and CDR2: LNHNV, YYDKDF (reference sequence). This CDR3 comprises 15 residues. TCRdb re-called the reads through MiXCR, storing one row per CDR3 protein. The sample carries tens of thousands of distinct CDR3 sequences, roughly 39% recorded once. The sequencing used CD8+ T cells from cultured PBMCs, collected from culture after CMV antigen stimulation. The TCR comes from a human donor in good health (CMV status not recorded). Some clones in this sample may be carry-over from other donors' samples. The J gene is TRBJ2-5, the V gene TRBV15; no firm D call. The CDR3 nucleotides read TGTGCCACCAGCGACCCCCCCTCGGGCCAAGAGACCCAGTACTTC. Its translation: CATSDPPSGQETQYF.